These T cell receptor beta chains were read from a single sample in a study of blood T cell repertoires in COVID-19. Method: immunoSEQ multiplex PCR; TCRdb's copy keeps in-frame clones and lacks some. The table has some 120,000 clones, 80% seen once. The specimen was peripheral blood. Receptors originate from a man between 65 and 79 years old with acute or convalescent COVID-19. CDR3s include the opening cysteine and the closing phenylalanine or tryptophan. The D gene is left open where the match is weak. Size tells how often a clone was seen (once, few, many) or the class of an expanded clone, and some rows leave it out.

d_call clone_size j_call v_call cdr3_aa cdr3_nt
TRBD2 NA TRBJ2-5 TRBV19 CASSPSTSGGRNSETQYF TGTGCCAGTAGTCCGTCGACTAGCGGGGGACGGAATTCCGAGACCCAGTACTTC
NA NA TRBJ2-5 TRBV7-9 CASSLDSVTETQYF TGTGCCAGCAGCCTCGACTCGGTGACGGAGACCCAGTACTTC
TRBD1 NA TRBJ1-2 TRBV5-4 CASRPPGQGAYGYTF TGTGCCAGCAGGCCCCCGGGACAGGGTGCCTATGGCTACACCTTC
NA NA TRBJ1-6 TRBV4-1 CASSQERGSPLHF TGCGCCAGCAGCCAAGAAAGGGGTTCACCCCTCCACTTT
NA NA TRBJ1-6 TRBV6-5 CASSPDSGNSPLHF TGTGCCAGCAGTCCCGACTCGGGGAATTCACCCCTCCACTTT
NA NA TRBJ2-3 TRBV5-1 CASSYRQASTDTQYF TGCGCCAGCAGCTACCGACAGGCTAGCACAGATACGCAGTATTTT
TRBD1 NA TRBJ2-3 TRBV5-1 CASSMTGSTDTQYF TGCGCCAGCAGCATGACAGGGTCCACAGATACGCAGTATTTT
NA medium-sized TRBJ2-1 TRBV4-1 CASSQDPYNEQFF TGCGCCAGCAGCCAAGACCCATACAATGAGCAGTTCTTC
NA once TRBJ2-5 TRBV7-6 CASSLAVPGAGETQYF TGTGCCAGCAGCTTAGCGGTTCCGGGTGCTGGCGAGACCCAGTACTTC
NA NA TRBJ1-3 TRBV7-2 CASSPDSISGNTIYF TGTGCCAGCAGCCCGGACAGCATCTCTGGAAACACCATATATTTT
NA NA TRBJ2-5 TRBV6-6 CASSQSTSRETQYF TGTGCCAGCAGTCAGAGCACTAGCCGGGAGACCCAGTACTTC
TRBD1 once TRBJ2-2 TRBV3-1/TRBV3-2 CASSKGARFSGELFF TGTGCCAGCAGCAAGGGGGCCCGTTTCTCCGGGGAGCTGTTTTTT
NA once TRBJ2-2 TRBV5-1 CASSGGTANTGELFF TGCGCCAGCAGCGGGGGGACCGCGAACACCGGGGAGCTGTTTTTT
NA NA TRBJ2-5 TRBV6-5 CASSYSPGWRQETQYF TGTGCCAGCAGTTACTCGCCCGGATGGAGACAAGAGACCCAGTACTTC
NA NA TRBJ1-5 TRBV29-1 CSASGTGNQPQHF TGCAGCGCCTCGGGAACAGGCAATCAGCCCCAGCATTTT
NA many TRBJ1-5 TRBV4-1 CASSLRQFDQPQHF TGCGCCAGCAGCCTGAGACAGTTTGATCAGCCCCAGCATTTT